The 30 T cell receptor beta chains given below trace back to one sample, sequenced in a study of blood T cell repertoires in COVID-19. Here immunoSEQ multiplex PCR was the method, and the copy in TCRdb shows in-frame clones only, minus some. The data hold over 65,000 clones, with around nine tenths observed a single time. Specimen: peripheral blood. These receptors were collected from a man older than 75 with COVID-19, enrolled during active disease.

The chain links TRBV20-1 to TRBJ2-1, with D tentatively TRBD1 (5 bases). The V and J ends lost 5 bases and 4 bases respectively, with 6 bases between them. The CDR3 covers 11 residues. In germline, CDR1 is DFQATT, CDR2 SNEGSKA (reference sequence). CDR3 nucleotide sequence: TGCAGTGCTCAGGGATACAATGAGCAGTTCTTC. Translating it yields CSAQGYNEQFF.

V usage is TRBV11-2 and J usage is TRBJ1-3; a weak D match, TRBD1 (6 bases). V lost 5 bases, J lost 0 bases, and 14 bases lay in between. This CDR3 is built from 16 residues. Germline V gene data show CDR1 as SGHAT and CDR2 as FQNNGV. In DNA, the CDR3 is TGTGCCAGCAGCCGACAGGTGTTCAGCTCTGGAAACACCATATATTTT. This codes for CASSRQVFSSGNTIYF.

This chain uses TRBV5-6 with TRBJ2-2, with 9 nucleotides matching TRBD1. Germline V gene sequence: CDR1 SGHDT, CDR2 YYEEEE. V was clipped by 4 bases and J by 7 bases; unmatched bases: 8. The CDR3 runs to 15 residues. CDR3 sequence reads: CASSTGQGHFGELFF. The CDR3, as DNA: TGTGCCAGCAGCACCGGACAGGGGCATTTCGGGGAGCTGTTTTTT.

This clone was recorded only once. The germline gene is not matched at one end of the junction; a read error may be the cause. V usage is TRBV23-1 and J usage is TRBJ2-7, with D perhaps matching TRBD1 (8 bases). TRBV23-1 is annotated as an ORF whose role is uncertain. The CDR3 extends over 17 amino acids. CDR3 sequence: CARSQSGGAGGEYEQYF. The CDR3, as DNA: TGCGCCCGCAGTCAATCTGGGGGGGCAGGGGGCGAGTACGAGCAGTACTTC.

The chain joins TRBV6-2 or TRBV6-3 to TRBJ2-3; 8 bases fit TRBD1. The V gene's germline CDR1 is MNHEY and CDR2 SVGEGT. V lost 0 bases and J lost 0; bases outside the gene matches: 8. The CDR3 length is 18 residues. The CDR3 region has the DNA TGTGCCAGCAGTTACTCAAGGACAGGGAATCCAAGCACAGATACGCAGTATTTT. Protein sequence: CASSYSRTGNPSTDTQYF.

The gene calls are TRBV19 and TRBJ2-7, with 11 bases matching TRBD1. With V trimmed by 6 bases and J by 1 base, 8 bases remained unmatched. Germline V CDR1 and CDR2: LNHDA, SQIVND (reference sequence). This CDR3 has 16 residues. DNA for the CDR3: TGTGCCAGTAGACAACAAGGACAGGGGGCGTCCTACGAGCAGTACTTC. This encodes CASRQQGQGASYEQYF.

With respect to this clone: Likely a read error: the CDR3 ends without its conserved phenylalanine or tryptophan. Because the CDR3's place on the DNA is in doubt, the DNA is left out and the CDR3 is given as listed by TCRdb. V is TRBV5-1 and J is TRBJ1-2; the table calls TRBD1, which could not be checked here. CDR1 and CDR2 (germline): SGHRS, YFSETQ. The CDR3 extends over 14 residues, inclusive of both ends. CDR3 protein: CASSRGGQDDPSTV.

The V and J genes are TRBV27 and TRBJ1-1; unclear D gene. This CDR3 has 13 residues. The germline CDR1 and CDR2 sequences are MNHEY and SMNVEV (reference sequence). V dropped 6 bases and J dropped 3 bases, with 11 bases sitting between them. CDR3 DNA: TGTGCCAGCAGGGGCAGGCTATACACTGAAGCTTTCTTT. This gives the protein CASRGRLYTEAFF.

The DNA of the CDR3 is TGTGCCAGCAAGACACCGAACACTGAAGCTTTCTTT. Encoded protein: CASKTPNTEAFF. The gene calls are TRBV28 and TRBJ1-1; D is unresolved. Trimming shortened V by 7 bases and J by 1 base, and 7 bases separated the two germline ends. CDR1 and CDR2 (germline): MDHEN, SYDVKM. The CDR3 extends over 12 amino acids.

V usage is TRBV4-2 and J usage is TRBJ1-1; the D gene is possibly TRBD1 (5 bases). CDR1 is LGHNA, CDR2 YNFKEQ, per germline. Trimming left V 4 bases short and J 3 bases short, with 18 bases between. The CDR3 is made up of 16 amino acids. The CDR3 DNA sequence: TGTGCCAGCAGCCCTCCCCGAGCAGGGCAAGACACTGAAGCTTTCTTT. Translation gives CASSPPRAGQDTEAFF.

CDR3 DNA: TGTGCCAGCAAACGGGGATCCAGGCTTGCTAACTATGGCTACACCTTC. Amino acid sequence: CASKRGSRLANYGYTF. The J gene is TRBJ1-2, the V gene TRBV28; D not certain. The CDR3 covers 16 residues. V lost 7 bases, J lost 0 bases, and 18 bases lay in between. Germline values: CDR1 MDHEN, CDR2 SYDVKM.

V usage is TRBV12-3 or TRBV12-4 and J usage is TRBJ1-2; the match to TRBD1 covers 7 bases. The CDR3 runs 12 residues. J was trimmed by 5 bases and V by 7 bases; bases with no gene match: 4. CDR3 nucleotides: TGTGCCAGCACTTCACAGGGGTATGGCTACACCTTC. As protein: CASTSQGYGYTF.

The chain combines TRBV28 with TRBJ1-2; the D is unclear. The CDR3 runs to 12 residues. Trimming shortened V by 2 bases and J by 8 bases, and 9 bases separated the two germline ends. Germline assignment: CDR1 MDHEN and CDR2 SYDVKM. CDR3 in amino acids: CASSLGGLGYTF. In DNA form, the CDR3 reads TGTGCCAGCAGTTTAGGAGGACTCGGCTACACCTTC.

V usage is TRBV3-1 (or the pseudogene TRBV3-2) and J usage is TRBJ2-1; D might be TRBD1 (5 bases). This CDR3 is 15 amino acids long. Trimming stripped 4 bases from V and 5 bases from J, with 15 bases between. Germline V lookup: CDR1 LGHDT, CDR2 YNNKEL (reference sequence). CDR3 DNA sequence: TGTGCCAGCAGCCCCCTAAGACAGATTAACAATGAGCAGTTCTTC. Amino acids: CASSPLRQINNEQFF.

As concerns this clone: An end of the junction differs from the germline gene, which may be a read error. The chain is built from TRBV7-2 and TRBJ2-7; 10 bases match TRBD2. The CDR3 length is 14 residues. The germline CDR1 and CDR2 sequences are SGHTA and FQGNSA. The DNA of the CDR3 is TGTGCCAGCAGTTTAGCGGGGGGTTCCTTCGAGCAGTACTTC. Protein: CASSLAGGSFEQYF. Drawing the rest from reference TRBV7-2 and TRBJ2-7, the complete variable domain is GAGVSQSPSNKVTEKGKDVELRCDPISGHTALYWYRQSLGQGLEFLIYFQGNSAPDKSGLPSDRFSAERTGGSVSTLTIQRTQQEDSAVYLCASSLAGGSFEQYFGPGTRLTVT.

The V and J genes are TRBV10-3 and TRBJ1-1; no firm D call. V was pared by 0 bases and J by 4 bases, with 12 bases between. The CDR3 loop spans 15 amino acids. From germline, CDR1 is ENHRY and CDR2 SYGVKD. The chain's CDR3 is CAISESSGSGTEAFF. Here the CDR3 DNA reads TGTGCCATCAGTGAGTCGTCAGGCTCTGGCACTGAAGCTTTCTTT.

V is TRBV3-1 (or the pseudogene TRBV3-2) and J is TRBJ2-7; 10 nucleotides agree with TRBD2. Germline V gene data show CDR1 as LGHDT and CDR2 as YNNKEL (reference sequence). CDR3 size: 16 residues. Unmatched junction bases numbered 5, after V lost 3 bases and J lost 0 bases. CDR3 region: CASSHVSGGLSYEQYF. CDR3 nucleotides: TGTGCCAGCAGCCATGTTAGCGGGGGGCTCTCCTACGAGCAGTACTTC.

The chain couples TRBV7-2 to TRBJ2-5; 10 nucleotides line up with TRBD2. This CDR3 has 17 residues. The ends lost 4 bases at V and 5 bases at J; junction bases unmatched: 13. Germline values: CDR1 SGHTA, CDR2 FQGNSA. The CDR3 DNA follows: TGTGCCAGCAGCTCCCGGGTAGCGGGGGGACGGCGGGAGACCCAGTACTTC. Amino acid sequence: CASSSRVAGGRRETQYF.

The rearrangement joins TRBV6-2 or TRBV6-3 to TRBJ2-2; no definite D call. Germline CDR1 reads MNHEY; CDR2 reads SVGEGT. V was trimmed by 5 bases and J by 9 bases, leaving 10 bases between them. This CDR3 has 12 amino acids. CDR3 sequence reads: CASSLPPRELFF. The CDR3 nucleotides read TGTGCCAGCAGTCTTCCCCCCCGGGAGCTGTTTTTT.

V usage is TRBV10-3 and J usage is TRBJ1-1; no firm D call. The germline V and J ends were trimmed by 4 bases and 5 bases, with 8 bases remaining between them. Germline loops: CDR1 ENHRY, CDR2 SYGVKD. The CDR3 is 12 amino acids. The CDR3 coding sequence is TGTGCCATCAGTGTAGCTGGGACTGAAGCTTTCTTT. Protein sequence: CAISVAGTEAFF.

The CDR3 DNA follows: TGTGCCAGCAGTTACTCTGGGGACAGGGGCGCAGATACGCAGTATTTT. As protein: CASSYSGDRGADTQYF. V usage is TRBV6-5 and J usage is TRBJ2-3; 10 nucleotides align to TRBD1. CDR3 length: 16 residues. CDR1 is MNHEY and CDR2 is SVGAGI in the germline V gene. The V and J ends lost 0 bases and 4 bases, in that order; junction bases with no gene match: 4.

J is TRBJ2-6 and V is TRBV28, with D unresolved. V lost 2 bases, J lost 4 bases, and 9 bases lay in between. The CDR3 has 15 amino acids. Germline V gives CDR1 MDHEN, CDR2 SYDVKM. DNA for the CDR3: TGTGCCAGCAGTTTAGAGGCTCTGGGGGCCAACGTCCTGACTTTC. It specifies CASSLEALGANVLTF.

This chain joins TRBV25-1 and TRBJ1-2, with 8 bases matching TRBD1. CDR1 is MGHDK, CDR2 SYGVNS, per germline. This CDR3 has 14 amino acids. The V and J ends lost 0 bases and 8 bases, in that order; junction bases with no gene match: 5. The CDR3 DNA follows: TGTGCCAGCAGTGAATATCGGGACAGGAACGGCTACACCTTC. It is translated as CASSEYRDRNGYTF.

The rearrangement links TRBV12-3 or TRBV12-4 to TRBJ2-1; 7 bases line up with TRBD2. After removal of 6 bases from V and 4 bases from J, the junction contained 3 bases not matched to a gene. The CDR3 covers 13 residues. The CDR3 loop is CASSQAGYNEQFF. The CDR3 DNA sequence: TGTGCCAGCAGCCAAGCGGGATACAATGAGCAGTTCTTC.

The chain employs TRBV5-6 and TRBJ1-6; D may be TRBD1 (6 bases). V dropped 0 bases and J dropped 10 bases, with 8 bases sitting between them. The CDR3 contains 13 residues. Germline V lookup: CDR1 SGHDT, CDR2 YYEEEE. In DNA, the CDR3 is TGTGCCAGCAGCTTGGACAGGGACTCACCCCTCCACTTT. Translated: CASSLDRDSPLHF.

V and J are TRBV5-1 and TRBJ2-2; TRBD1 aligns across 8 bases. J gave up 0 bases and V 4 bases, and 5 bases lay outside the gene matches. Germline CDR1 is SGHRS and CDR2 is YFSETQ. The CDR3 contains 16 residues. CDR3 amino acids: CASSAGGPANTGELFF. The CDR3, as DNA: TGCGCCAGCAGCGCAGGGGGCCCCGCGAACACCGGGGAGCTGTTTTTT.

V usage is TRBV2 and J usage is TRBJ1-5, with unresolved D. Per germline, CDR1 SNHLY and CDR2 FYNNEI. The CDR3 is 15 amino acids. V dropped 3 bases and J dropped 8 bases, with 17 bases sitting between them. The CDR3, as DNA: TGTGCCAGCAGTGAGGGGAGTTCGGCTCGAGAGCCCCAGCATTTT. This translates into CASSEGSSAREPQHF.

This clone is a singleton in its sample. V gene TRBV3-1 (or the pseudogene TRBV3-2) combines with J gene TRBJ1-2, with D perhaps matching TRBD1 (6 bases). CDR1 is LGHDT and CDR2 is YNNKEL in the germline V gene (reference sequence). Trimming cost V 6 bases and J 4 bases, with 12 bases left between them. CDR3 length: 13 residues. CDR3 protein: CASSYRTVYGYTF. The CDR3 nucleotides are TGTGCCAGCAGTTATAGGACAGTCTATGGCTACACCTTC.

The gene calls are TRBV6-7 and TRBJ2-2; 13 bases map to TRBD2. TRBV6-7 is designated an ORF whose function remains uncertain. The CDR3 loop spans 19 amino acids. Trimming removed 2 bases from V and 3 bases from J; junction bases left unmatched: 9. For the CDR3, the DNA is TGTGCCAGCAGTTACAAAGAGACTAGCGGGGGGCTTCACACCGGGGAGCTGTTTTTT. Translation: CASSYKETSGGLHTGELFF.

The chain recombines TRBV7-9 with TRBJ1-5, with 7 bases identical to TRBD1. CDR3 length: 16 residues. V shed 4 bases, J shed 5 bases, and the junction held 11 bases outside the gene matches. Germline lookup yields CDR1 SEHNR and CDR2 FQNEAQ (reference sequence). The chain's CDR3 is CASSSIGQASHQPQHF. The CDR3 DNA sequence: TGTGCCAGCAGCTCCATCGGACAGGCGTCCCATCAGCCCCAGCATTTT.